This section outlines one T cell receptor beta chain sequence together with its context. What it binds is unknown. The ends lost 4 bases at V and 7 bases at J; junction bases unmatched: 9. This CDR3 is built from 16 residues. Germline V gene lookup returns CDR1 SGDLS and CDR2 YYNGEE. The data stem from a study of OX40 agonist ivuxolimab in advanced cancers. Study in general: Clinicians treated patients with ivuxolimab, an agonistic anti-OX40 (CD134) antibody. Study results and caveats: Part of the nonresponder group also had normalized T-cell clonal expansion that was low. At 0.1 to 3.0 mg/kg and by week 6, clonal expansion occurred in CD4+ and CD8+ blood T cells.

Produced via immunoSEQ multiplex PCR; TCRdb's table is partial and in-frame only. The sample lists 55,000 to 65,000 clones, roughly 85% occurring once. The specimen was CD4+ or CD8+ T cells sorted from blood, collected in a trial of the OX40 agonist ivuxolimab. This clonotype was obtained from an adult with an advanced solid tumor such as melanoma, head and neck, liver or kidney cancer. The chain uses TRBV9 and TRBJ2-1; 12 bases agree with TRBD2. The CDR3 protein is CASSPRLAGERNEQFF. For the CDR3, the DNA is TGTGCCAGCAGCCCGCGACTAGCGGGAGAGAGGAATGAGCAGTTCTTC.